This T cell receptor beta chain was obtained from a study of cytomegalovirus exposure and HLA in healthy donors. Trimming at V came to 0 bases and at J to 2 bases, leaving 7 bases not matched to a gene. This CDR3 region has 16 residues. CDR1 and CDR2 from the germline V gene are LGHNA and YSLEER. The study, taken as a whole, reports: For TCR beta chains, V- and J-gene trimming was later linked to a missense DCLRE1C variant.

Comments on this clone: Its cognate antigen is unknown.

Primers included in the PCR were 60 Vbeta and 13 Jbeta primers. TCRdb keeps only in-frame clones here, not all; method: immunoSEQ multiplex PCR. The profile shows roughly 120,000 clones, 82% of them singletons. Input material: PBMCs. The TCR sequence derives from a male donor in good health and CMV-seropositive. The chain employs TRBV4-3 and TRBJ2-7; TRBD2 matches at 7 bases. This CDR3 reads CASSQDGGGVPYEQYF. CDR3 nucleotide sequence: TGCGCCAGCAGCCAAGATGGGGGAGGGGTCCCCTACGAGCAGTACTTC.